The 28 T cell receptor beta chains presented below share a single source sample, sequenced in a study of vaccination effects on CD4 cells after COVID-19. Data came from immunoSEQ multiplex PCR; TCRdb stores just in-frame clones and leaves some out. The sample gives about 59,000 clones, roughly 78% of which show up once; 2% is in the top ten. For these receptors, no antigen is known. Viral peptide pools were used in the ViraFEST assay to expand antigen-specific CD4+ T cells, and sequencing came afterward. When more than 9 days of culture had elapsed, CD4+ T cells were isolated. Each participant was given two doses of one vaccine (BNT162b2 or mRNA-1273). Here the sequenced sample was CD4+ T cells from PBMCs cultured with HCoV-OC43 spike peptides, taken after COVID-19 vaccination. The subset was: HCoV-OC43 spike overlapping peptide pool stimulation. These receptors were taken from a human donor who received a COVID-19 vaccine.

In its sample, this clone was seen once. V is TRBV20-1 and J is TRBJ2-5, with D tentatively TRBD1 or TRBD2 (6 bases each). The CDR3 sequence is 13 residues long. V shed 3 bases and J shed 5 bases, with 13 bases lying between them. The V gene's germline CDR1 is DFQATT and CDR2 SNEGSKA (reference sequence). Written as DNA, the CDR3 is TGCAGTGCTAGTAAGGGGGGTGGGGAGACCCAGTACTTC. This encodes CSASKGGGETQYF.

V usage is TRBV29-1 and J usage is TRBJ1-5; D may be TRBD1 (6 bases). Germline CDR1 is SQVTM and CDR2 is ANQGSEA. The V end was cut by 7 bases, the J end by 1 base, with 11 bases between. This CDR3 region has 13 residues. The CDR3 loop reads CSARGGSNQPQHF. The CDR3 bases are TGCAGCGCCAGGGGAGGGAGCAATCAGCCCCAGCATTTT.

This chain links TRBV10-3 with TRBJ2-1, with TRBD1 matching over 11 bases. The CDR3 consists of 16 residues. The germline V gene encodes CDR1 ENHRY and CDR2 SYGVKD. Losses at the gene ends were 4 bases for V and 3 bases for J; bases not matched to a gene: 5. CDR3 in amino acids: CAISARDRGDYNEQFF. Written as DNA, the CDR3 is TGTGCCATCAGTGCAAGGGACAGGGGGGACTACAATGAGCAGTTCTTC.

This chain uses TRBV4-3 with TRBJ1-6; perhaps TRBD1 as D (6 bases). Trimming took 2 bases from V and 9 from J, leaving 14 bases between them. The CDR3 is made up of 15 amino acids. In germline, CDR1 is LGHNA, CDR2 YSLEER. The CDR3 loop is CASSQWQGSGSPLHF. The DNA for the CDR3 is TGCGCCAGCAGCCAATGGCAGGGGTCGGGTTCACCCCTCCACTTT.

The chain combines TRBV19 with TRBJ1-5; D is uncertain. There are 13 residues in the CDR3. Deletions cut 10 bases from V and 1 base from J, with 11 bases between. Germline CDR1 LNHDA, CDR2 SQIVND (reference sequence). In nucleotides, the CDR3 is TGTGCCACCTCAAGAGACAGCAATCAGCCCCAGCATTTT. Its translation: CATSRDSNQPQHF.

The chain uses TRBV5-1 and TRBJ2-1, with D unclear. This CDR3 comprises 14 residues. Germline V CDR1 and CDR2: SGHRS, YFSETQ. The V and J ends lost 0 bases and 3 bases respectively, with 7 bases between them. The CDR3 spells CASSLDTVYNEQFF. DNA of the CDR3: TGCGCCAGCAGCTTGGATACAGTCTACAATGAGCAGTTCTTC.

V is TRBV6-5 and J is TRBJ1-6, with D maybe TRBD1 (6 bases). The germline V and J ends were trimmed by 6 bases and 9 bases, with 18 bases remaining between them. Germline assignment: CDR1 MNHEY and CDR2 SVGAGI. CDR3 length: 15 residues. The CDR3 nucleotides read TGTGCCAGCAGAGACCGACAGGAAGCCCCTTCACCCCTCCACTTT. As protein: CASRDRQEAPSPLHF.

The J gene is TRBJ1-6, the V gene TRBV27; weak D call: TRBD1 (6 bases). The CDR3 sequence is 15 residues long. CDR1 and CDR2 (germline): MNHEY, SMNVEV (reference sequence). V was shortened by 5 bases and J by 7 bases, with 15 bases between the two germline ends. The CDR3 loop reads CASSSTGRLNSPLHF. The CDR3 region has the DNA TGTGCCAGCAGTAGCACAGGGCGACTCAATTCACCCCTCCACTTT.

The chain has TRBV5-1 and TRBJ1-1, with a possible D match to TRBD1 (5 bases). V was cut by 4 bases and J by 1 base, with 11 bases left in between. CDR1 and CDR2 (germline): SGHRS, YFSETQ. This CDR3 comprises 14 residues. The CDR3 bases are TGCGCCAGCAGCCCACCCCAGGGGAACACTGAAGCTTTCTTT. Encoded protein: CASSPPQGNTEAFF. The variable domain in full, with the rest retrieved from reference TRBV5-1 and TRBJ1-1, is KAGVTQTPRYLIKTRGQQVTLSCSPISGHRSVSWYQQTPGQGLQFLFEYFSETQRNKGNFPGRFSGRQFSNSRSEMNVSTLELGDSALYLCASSPPQGNTEAFFGQGTRLTVV.

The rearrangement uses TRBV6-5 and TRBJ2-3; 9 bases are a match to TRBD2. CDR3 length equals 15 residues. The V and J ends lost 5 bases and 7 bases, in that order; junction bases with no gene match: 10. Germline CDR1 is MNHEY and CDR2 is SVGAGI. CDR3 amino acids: CASSPVAGARNTQYF. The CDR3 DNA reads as TGTGCCAGCAGTCCGGTAGCGGGGGCGCGGAATACGCAGTATTTT.

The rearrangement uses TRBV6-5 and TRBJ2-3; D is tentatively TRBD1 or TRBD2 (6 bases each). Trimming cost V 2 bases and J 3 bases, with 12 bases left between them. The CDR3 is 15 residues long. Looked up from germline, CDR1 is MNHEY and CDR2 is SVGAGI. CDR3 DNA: TGTGCCAGCAGTTACAGGGGGGCTAGTACAGATACGCAGTATTTT. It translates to CASSYRGASTDTQYF.

CDR3 amino acids: CASSQDRVYEQYV. The CDR3 nucleotides read TGTGCCAGCAGCCAAGACAGGGTCTACGAGCAGTACGTC. V usage is TRBV3-1 (or the pseudogene TRBV3-2) and J usage is TRBJ2-7, with D perhaps matching TRBD1 (5 bases). V lost 0 bases to trimming and J lost 3 bases, with 6 bases between them. This CDR3 has 13 amino acids. CDR1 LGHDT and CDR2 YNNKEL come from the germline V gene (reference sequence).

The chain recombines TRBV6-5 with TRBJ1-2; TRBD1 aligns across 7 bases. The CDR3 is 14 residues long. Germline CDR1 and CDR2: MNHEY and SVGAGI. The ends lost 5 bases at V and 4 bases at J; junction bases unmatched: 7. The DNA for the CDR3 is TGTGCCAGCAGTCCTGCCGGGACAGCCTATGGCTACACCTTC. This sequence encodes CASSPAGTAYGYTF.

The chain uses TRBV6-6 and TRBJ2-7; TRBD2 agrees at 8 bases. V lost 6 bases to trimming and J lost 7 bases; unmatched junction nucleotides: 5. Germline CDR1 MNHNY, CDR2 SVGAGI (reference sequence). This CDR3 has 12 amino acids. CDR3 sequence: CASRAGAGEQYV. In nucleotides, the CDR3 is TGTGCCAGCAGAGCGGGGGCAGGTGAGCAGTACGTC.

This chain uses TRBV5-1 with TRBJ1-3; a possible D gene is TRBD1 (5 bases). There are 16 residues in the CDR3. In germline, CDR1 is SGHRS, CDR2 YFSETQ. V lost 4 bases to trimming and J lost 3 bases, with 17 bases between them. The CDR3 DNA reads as TGCGCCAGCAGCGGACTTGGGGGGAGAGGTGGAAACACCATATATTTT. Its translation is CASSGLGGRGGNTIYF.

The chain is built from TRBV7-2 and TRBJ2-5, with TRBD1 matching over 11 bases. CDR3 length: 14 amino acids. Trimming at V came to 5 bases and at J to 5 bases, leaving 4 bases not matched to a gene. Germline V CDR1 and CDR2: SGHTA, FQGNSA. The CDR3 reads CASSQDRGRETQYF. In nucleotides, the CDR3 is TGTGCCAGCAGCCAGGACAGGGGGCGTGAGACCCAGTACTTC. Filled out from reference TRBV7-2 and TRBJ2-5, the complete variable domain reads GAGVSQSPSNKVTEKGKDVELRCDPISGHTALYWYRQSLGQGLEFLIYFQGNSAPDKSGLPSDRFSAERTGGSVSTLTIQRTQQEDSAVYLCASSQDRGRETQYFGPGTRLLVL.

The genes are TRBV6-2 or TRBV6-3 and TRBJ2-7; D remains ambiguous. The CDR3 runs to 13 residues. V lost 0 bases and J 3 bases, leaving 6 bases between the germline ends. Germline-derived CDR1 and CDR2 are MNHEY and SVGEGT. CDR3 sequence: CASSYSAFYEQYV. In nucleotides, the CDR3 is TGTGCCAGCAGTTACTCGGCCTTCTACGAGCAGTACGTC.

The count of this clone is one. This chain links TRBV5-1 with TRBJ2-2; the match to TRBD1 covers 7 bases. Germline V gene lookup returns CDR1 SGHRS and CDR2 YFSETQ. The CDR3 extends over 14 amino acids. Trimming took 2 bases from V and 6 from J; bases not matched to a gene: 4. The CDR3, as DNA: TGCGCCAGCAGCTTTGTAGGGGGCTCCGGGGAGCTGTTTTTT. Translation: CASSFVGGSGELFF. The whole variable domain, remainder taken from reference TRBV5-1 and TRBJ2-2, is KAGVTQTPRYLIKTRGQQVTLSCSPISGHRSVSWYQQTPGQGLQFLFEYFSETQRNKGNFPGRFSGRQFSNSRSEMNVSTLELGDSALYLCASSFVGGSGELFFGEGSRLTVL.

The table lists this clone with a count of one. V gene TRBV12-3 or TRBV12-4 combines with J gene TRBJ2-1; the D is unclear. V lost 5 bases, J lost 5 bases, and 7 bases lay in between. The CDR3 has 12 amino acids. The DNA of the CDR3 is TGTGCCAGCAGTGGGCAACACAATGAGCAGTTCTTC. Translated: CASSGQHNEQFF.

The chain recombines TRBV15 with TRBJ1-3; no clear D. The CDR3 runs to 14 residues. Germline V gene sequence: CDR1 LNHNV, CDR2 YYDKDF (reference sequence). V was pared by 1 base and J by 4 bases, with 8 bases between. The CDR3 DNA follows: TGTGCCACCAGCAGAGCGCCTGTAGGAAACACCATATATTTT. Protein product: CATSRAPVGNTIYF.

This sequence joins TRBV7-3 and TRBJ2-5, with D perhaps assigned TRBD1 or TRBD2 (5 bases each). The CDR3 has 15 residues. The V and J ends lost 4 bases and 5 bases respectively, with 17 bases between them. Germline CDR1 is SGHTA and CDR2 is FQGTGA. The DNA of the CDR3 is TGTGCCAGCAGCTCAATGGGGGTGCCGGAGGAGACCCAGTACTTC. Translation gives CASSSMGVPEETQYF.

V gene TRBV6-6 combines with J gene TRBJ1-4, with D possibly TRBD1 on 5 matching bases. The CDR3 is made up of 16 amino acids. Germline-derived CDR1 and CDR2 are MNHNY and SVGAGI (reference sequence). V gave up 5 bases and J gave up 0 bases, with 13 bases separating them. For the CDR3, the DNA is TGTGCCAGCAGTCCCCGTGTGGGGGCAACTAATGAAAAACTGTTTTTT. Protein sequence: CASSPRVGATNEKLFF.

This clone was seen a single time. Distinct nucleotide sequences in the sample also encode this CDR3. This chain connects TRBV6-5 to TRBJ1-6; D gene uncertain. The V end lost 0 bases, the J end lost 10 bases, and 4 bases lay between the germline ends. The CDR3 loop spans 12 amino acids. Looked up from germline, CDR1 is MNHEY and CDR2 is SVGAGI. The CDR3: CASSYSGSPLHF. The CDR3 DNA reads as TGTGCCAGCAGTTACTCGGGGTCACCCCTCCACTTT.

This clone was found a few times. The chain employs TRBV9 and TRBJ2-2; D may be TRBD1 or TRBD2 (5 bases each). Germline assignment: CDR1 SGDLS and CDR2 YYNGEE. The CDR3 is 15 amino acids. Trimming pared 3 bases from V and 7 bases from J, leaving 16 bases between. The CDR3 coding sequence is TGTGCCAGCAGCGCGTGGGGGTCTAACGGCGGGGAGCTGTTTTTT. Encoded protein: CASSAWGSNGGELFF.

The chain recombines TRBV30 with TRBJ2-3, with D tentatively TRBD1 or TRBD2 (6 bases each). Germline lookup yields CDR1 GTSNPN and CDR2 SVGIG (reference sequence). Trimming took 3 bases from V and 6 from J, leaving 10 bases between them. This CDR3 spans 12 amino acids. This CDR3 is CAWRGGGDTQYF. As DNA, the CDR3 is TGTGCCTGGAGGGGGGGCGGGGATACGCAGTATTTT.

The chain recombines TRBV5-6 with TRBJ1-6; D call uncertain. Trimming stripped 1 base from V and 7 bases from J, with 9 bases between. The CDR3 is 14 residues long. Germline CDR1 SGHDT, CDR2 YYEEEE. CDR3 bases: TGTGCCAGCAGCTTGACTTACCCGAATTCACCCCTCCACTTT. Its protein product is CASSLTYPNSPLHF. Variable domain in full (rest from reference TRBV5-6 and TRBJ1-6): DAGVTQSPTHLIKTRGQQVTLRCSPKSGHDTVSWYQQALGQGPQFIFQYYEEEERQRGNFPDRFSGHQFPNYSSELNVNALLLGDSALYLCASSLTYPNSPLHFGNGTRLTVT.

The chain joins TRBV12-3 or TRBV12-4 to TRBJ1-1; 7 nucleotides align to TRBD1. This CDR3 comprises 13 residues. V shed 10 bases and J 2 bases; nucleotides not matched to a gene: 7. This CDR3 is CANSGQPNTEAFF. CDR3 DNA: TGTGCCAATTCGGGACAGCCCAACACTGAAGCTTTCTTT.

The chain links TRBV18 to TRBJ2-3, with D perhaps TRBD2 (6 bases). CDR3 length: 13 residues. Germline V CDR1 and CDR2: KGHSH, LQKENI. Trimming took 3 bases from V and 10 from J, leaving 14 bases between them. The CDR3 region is CASSPDGAGSQYF. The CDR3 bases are TGTGCCAGCTCACCGGACGGGGCGGGGTCGCAGTATTTT. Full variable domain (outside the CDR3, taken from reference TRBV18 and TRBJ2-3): NAGVMQNPRHLVRRRGQEARLRCSPMKGHSHVYWYRQLPEEGLKFMVYLQKENIIDESGMPKERFSAEFPKEGPSILRIQQVVRGDSAAYFCASSPDGAGSQYFGPGTRLTVL.